The rows below give T cell receptor beta chains drawn from one sample of a study of blood T cell repertoires in COVID-19. Only in-frame clones appear in the TCRdb table, and some are missing; sequencing was by immunoSEQ multiplex PCR. This sample has about 230,000 clones, with 65% to 90% found just once. The sequenced sample consisted of peripheral blood. The receptors were sampled from a woman between 50 and 59 years old with acute or convalescent COVID-19. The CDR3 runs from the conserved cysteine through the conserved F or W. D genes are given only for firm matches. Some rows have no size entry. The others give once, few or many, or a class for an expanded clone.

TRBV24-1	TRBJ2-3	NA	NA	CATRKGHTSTDTQYF	TGTGCCACCAGGAAGGGACACACTAGCACAGATACGCAGTATTTT
TRBV5-5	TRBJ2-1	NA	NA	CASSFAPRVDEGQFF	TGTGCCAGCAGCTTCGCTCCCCGGGTCGATGAAGGGCAGTTCTTC
TRBV9	TRBJ1-2	NA	NA	CASSAELLYGYTF	TGTGCCAGCAGCGCCGAGCTCCTCTATGGCTACACCTTC
TRBV19	TRBJ2-3	NA	NA	CASSIDRADTQYF	TGTGCCAGTAGTATAGACAGGGCAGATACGCAGTATTTT
TRBV5-6	TRBJ2-3	TRBD2	NA	CASSANTHPGLATDTQYF	TGTGCCAGCAGCGCGAACACACACCCGGGACTAGCGACAGATACGCAGTATTTT
TRBV19	TRBJ1-2	NA	NA	CASSRAGNSYTF	TGTGCCAGTAGTAGGGCGGGAAATAGCTACACCTTC
TRBV3-1/TRBV3-2	TRBJ2-1	TRBD2	NA	CASSQLAGGRNEQFF	TGTGCCAGCAGCCAACTAGCGGGAGGCAGGAATGAGCAGTTCTTC
TRBV6-6	TRBJ2-5	TRBD2	NA	CASSYERGGPETQYF	TGTGCCAGCAGTTACGAGCGGGGGGGCCCCGAGACCCAGTACTTC
TRBV2	TRBJ2-5	NA	NA	CASTPGSPARTQYF	TGTGCCAGCACCCCCGGGTCCCCAGCGAGGACCCAGTACTTC
TRBV7-9	TRBJ2-5	NA	NA	CASSLGLARRQETQYF	TGTGCCAGCAGCTTAGGGCTAGCGAGGAGGCAAGAGACCCAGTACTTC
TRBV9	TRBJ2-1	NA	NA	CASSAGSSRTYNEQFF	TGTGCCAGCAGCGCCGGGTCCTCAAGGACCTACAATGAGCAGTTCTTC
TRBV24-1	TRBJ2-7	NA	NA	CATSDTTGGYEQYF	TGTGCCACCAGTGATACGACAGGTGGCTACGAGCAGTACTTC
TRBV27	TRBJ1-2	NA	few	CASGQLAGYTF	TGTGCCAGCGGGCAGCTCGCCGGCTACACCTTC
TRBV5-1	TRBJ2-3	TRBD2	NA	CASSYGTSGFRSTDTQYF	TGCGCCAGCAGCTATGGGACTAGCGGGTTCCGTAGCACAGATACGCAGTATTTT
TRBV18	TRBJ2-5	TRBD2	once	CASSPSGGHQETQYF	TGTGCCAGCTCACCTAGCGGGGGGCACCAAGAGACCCAGTACTTC
TRBV20-1	TRBJ2-1	TRBD2	NA	CSASGLAGGEDEQFF	TGCAGTGCTAGTGGACTAGCGGGAGGCGAGGATGAGCAGTTCTTC